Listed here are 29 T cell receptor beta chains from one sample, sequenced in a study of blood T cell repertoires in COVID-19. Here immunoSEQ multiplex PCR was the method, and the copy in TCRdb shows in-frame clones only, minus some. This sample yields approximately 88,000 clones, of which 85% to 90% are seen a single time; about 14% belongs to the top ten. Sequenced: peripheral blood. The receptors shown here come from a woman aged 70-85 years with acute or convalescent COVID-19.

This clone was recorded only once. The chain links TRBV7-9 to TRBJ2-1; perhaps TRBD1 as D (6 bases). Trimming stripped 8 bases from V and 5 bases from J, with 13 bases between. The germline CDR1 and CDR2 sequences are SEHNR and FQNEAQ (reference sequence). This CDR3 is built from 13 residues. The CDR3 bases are TGTGCCAGCGGGACATGGGATGACAATGAGCAGTTCTTC. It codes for CASGTWDDNEQFF.

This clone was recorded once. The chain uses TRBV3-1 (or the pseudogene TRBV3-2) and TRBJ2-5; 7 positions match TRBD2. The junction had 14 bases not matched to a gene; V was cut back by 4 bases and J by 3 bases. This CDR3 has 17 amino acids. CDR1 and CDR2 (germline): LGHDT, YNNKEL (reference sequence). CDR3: CASSRAPWRGREETQYF. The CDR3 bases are TGTGCCAGCAGCCGGGCCCCTTGGCGGGGGAGGGAAGAGACCCAGTACTTC.

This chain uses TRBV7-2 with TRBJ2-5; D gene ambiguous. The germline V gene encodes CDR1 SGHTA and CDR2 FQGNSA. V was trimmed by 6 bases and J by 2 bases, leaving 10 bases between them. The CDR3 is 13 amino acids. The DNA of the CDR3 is TGTGCCAGCAGTCATGACTTTCAAGAGACCCAGTACTTC. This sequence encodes CASSHDFQETQYF.

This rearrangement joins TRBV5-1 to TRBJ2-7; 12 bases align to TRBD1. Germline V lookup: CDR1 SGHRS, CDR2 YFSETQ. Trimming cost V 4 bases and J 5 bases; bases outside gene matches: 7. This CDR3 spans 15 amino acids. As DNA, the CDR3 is TGCGCCAGCAGCGCGGGACAGGGGGCGTTTAACGAGCAGTACGTC. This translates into CASSAGQGAFNEQYV.

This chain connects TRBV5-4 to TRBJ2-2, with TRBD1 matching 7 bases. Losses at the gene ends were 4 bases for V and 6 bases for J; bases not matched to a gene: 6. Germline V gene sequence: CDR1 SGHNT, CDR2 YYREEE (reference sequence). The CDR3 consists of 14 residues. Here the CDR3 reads CASSLTGDAGELFF. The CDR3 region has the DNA TGTGCCAGCAGCCTCACAGGGGACGCCGGGGAGCTGTTTTTT.

The CDR3 region has the DNA TGTGCCAGCAGTTTCGGGGGATCTGAAGCTTTCTTT. Translated, it gives CASSFGGSEAFF. The chain carries TRBV12-3 or TRBV12-4 and TRBJ1-1; a weak D match, TRBD1 (5 bases). The germline V and J ends were trimmed by 3 bases and 6 bases, with 8 bases remaining between them. The CDR3 runs to 12 residues.

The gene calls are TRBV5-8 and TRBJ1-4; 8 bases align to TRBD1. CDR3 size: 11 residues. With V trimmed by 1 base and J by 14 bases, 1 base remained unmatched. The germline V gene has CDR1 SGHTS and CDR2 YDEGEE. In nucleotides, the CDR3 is TGTGCCAGCAGCTTGCGACAGGGGCTGTTTTTT. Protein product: CASSLRQGLFF.

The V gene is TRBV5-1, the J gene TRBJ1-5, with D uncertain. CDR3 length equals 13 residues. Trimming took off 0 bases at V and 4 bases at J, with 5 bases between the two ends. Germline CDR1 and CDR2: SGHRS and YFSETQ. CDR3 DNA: TGCGCCAGCAGCTTGGGTCCTAATCAGCCCCAGCATTTT. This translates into CASSLGPNQPQHF.

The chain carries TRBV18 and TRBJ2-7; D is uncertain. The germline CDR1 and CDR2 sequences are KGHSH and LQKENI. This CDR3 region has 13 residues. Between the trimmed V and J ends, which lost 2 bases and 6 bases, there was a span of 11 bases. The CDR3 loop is CASSPGDKIEQYV. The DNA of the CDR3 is TGTGCCAGCTCACCAGGTGACAAAATCGAGCAGTACGTC.

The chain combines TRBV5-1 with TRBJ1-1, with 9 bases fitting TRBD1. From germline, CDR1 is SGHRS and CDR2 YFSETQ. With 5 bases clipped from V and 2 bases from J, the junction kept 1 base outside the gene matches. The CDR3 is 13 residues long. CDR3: CASSTGGNTEAFF. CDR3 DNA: TGCGCCAGCAGTACAGGGGGCAACACTGAAGCTTTCTTT.

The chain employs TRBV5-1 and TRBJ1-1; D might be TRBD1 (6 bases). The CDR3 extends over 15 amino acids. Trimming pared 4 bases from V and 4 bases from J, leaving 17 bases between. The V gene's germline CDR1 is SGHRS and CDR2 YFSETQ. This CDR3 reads CASSPTGTIGTEAFF. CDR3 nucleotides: TGCGCCAGCAGCCCAACAGGGACGATCGGCACTGAAGCTTTCTTT.

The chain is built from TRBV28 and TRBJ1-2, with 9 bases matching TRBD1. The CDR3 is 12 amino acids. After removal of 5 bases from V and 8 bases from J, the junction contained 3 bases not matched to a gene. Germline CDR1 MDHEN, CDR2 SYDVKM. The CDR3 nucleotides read TGTGCCAGCAGTCGACAGGGGGTGGGCTACACCTTC. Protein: CASSRQGVGYTF.

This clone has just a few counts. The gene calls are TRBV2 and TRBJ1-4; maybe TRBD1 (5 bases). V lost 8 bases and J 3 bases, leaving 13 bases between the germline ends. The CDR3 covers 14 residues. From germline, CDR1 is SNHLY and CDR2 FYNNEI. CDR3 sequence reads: CASSSRGSNEKLFF. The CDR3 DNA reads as TGTGCCAGCTCCTCACGGGGGTCTAATGAAAAACTGTTTTTT.

The CDR3 is CASSQQGYGYTF. CDR3 DNA sequence: TGTGCCAGCAGTCAGCAGGGGTATGGCTACACCTTC. The chain recombines TRBV25-1 with TRBJ1-2; TRBD1 might be the D (6 bases). The V end was cut by 5 bases, the J end by 5 bases, with 9 bases between. CDR3 length: 12 amino acids. Germline CDR1 MGHDK, CDR2 SYGVNS.

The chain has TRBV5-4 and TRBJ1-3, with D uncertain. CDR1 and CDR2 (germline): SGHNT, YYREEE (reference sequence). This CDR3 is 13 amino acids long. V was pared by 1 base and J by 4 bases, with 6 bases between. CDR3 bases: TGTGCCAGCAGCTTGAATCCGGGAAACACCATATATTTT. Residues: CASSLNPGNTIYF.

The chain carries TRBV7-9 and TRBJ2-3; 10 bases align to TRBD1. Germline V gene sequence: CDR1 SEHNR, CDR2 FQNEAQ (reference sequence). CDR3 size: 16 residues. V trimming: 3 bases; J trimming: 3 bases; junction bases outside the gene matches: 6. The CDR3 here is CASSFGTGVGTDTQYF. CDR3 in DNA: TGTGCCAGCAGCTTCGGGACAGGGGTGGGTACAGATACGCAGTATTTT.

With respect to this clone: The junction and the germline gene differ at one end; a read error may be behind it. CDR3 in DNA: TGTGCCAGCAGTCAAACTAGCGGGAGCTACGATGAGCAGTTCTTC. As protein: CASSQTSGSYDEQFF. This chain uses TRBV6-2 or TRBV6-3 with TRBJ2-1; 11 nucleotides line up with TRBD2. The CDR3 sequence is 15 residues long. The germline V gene encodes CDR1 MNHEY and CDR2 SVGEGT.

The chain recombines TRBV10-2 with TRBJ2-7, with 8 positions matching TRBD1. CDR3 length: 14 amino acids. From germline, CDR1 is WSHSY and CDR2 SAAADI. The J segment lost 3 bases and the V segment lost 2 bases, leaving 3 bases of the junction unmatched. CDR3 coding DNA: TGCGCCAGCAGTGAGGGACAGGGATACTACGAGCAGTACGTC. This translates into CASSEGQGYYEQYV.

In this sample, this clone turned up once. CDR3 sequence: CSASPSGRASETQYF. Written as DNA, the CDR3 is TGCAGTGCAAGTCCTAGCGGGAGGGCCTCAGAGACCCAGTACTTC. This chain connects TRBV20-1 to TRBJ2-5, with 12 bases lining up with TRBD2. Germline values: CDR1 DFQATT, CDR2 SNEGSKA (reference sequence). The length of the CDR3 is 15 residues. V dropped 6 bases and J dropped 4; count of bases not matched to a gene: 9.

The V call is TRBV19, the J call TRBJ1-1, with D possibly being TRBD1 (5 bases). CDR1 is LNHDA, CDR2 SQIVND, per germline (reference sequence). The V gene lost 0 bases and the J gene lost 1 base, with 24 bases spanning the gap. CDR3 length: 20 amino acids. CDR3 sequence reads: CASSIDLRPARKQENTEAFF. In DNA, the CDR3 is TGTGCCAGTAGTATAGATTTAAGACCAGCCCGTAAACAGGAGAACACTGAAGCTTTCTTT.

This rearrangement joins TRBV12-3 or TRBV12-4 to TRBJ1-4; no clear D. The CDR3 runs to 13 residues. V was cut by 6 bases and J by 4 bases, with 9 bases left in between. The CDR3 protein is CASSPFSNEKLFF. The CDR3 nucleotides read TGTGCCAGCAGCCCCTTTAGTAATGAAAAACTGTTTTTT.

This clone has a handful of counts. The CDR3 DNA sequence: TGTGCCAGCAGTTACGGGAGGGTCTCTGGGGCCAACGTCCTGACTTTC. The encoded protein is CASSYGRVSGANVLTF. This chain joins TRBV6-2 or TRBV6-3 and TRBJ2-6, with 7 bases lining up with TRBD2. This CDR3 has 16 amino acids. The V gene end was trimmed by 2 bases and the J gene end by 0 bases; junction bases not matched to a gene: 1. CDR1 MNHEY and CDR2 SVGEGT come from the germline V gene.

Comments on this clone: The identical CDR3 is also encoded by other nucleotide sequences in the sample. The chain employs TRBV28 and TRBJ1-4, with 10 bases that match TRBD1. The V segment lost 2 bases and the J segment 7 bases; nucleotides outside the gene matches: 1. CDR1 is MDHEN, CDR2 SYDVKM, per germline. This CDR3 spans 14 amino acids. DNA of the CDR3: TGTGCCAGCAGTTTAGACAGGGGGCGTGAAAAACTGTTTTTT. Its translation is CASSLDRGREKLFF.

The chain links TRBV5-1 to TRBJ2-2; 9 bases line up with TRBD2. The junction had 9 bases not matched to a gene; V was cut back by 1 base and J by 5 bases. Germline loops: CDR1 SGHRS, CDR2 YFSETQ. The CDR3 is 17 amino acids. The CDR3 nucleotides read TGCGCCAGCAGCTTGTCCGCGGGGGGGGCCCGGACCGGGGAGCTGTTTTTT. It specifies CASSLSAGGARTGELFF.

CDR3 DNA: TGTGCCAGCAGTTTATCGGGCGGGGCGGGGGCGAACACCGGGGAGCTGTTTTTT. This translates into CASSLSGGAGANTGELFF. This chain uses TRBV28 with TRBJ2-2; 7 bases line up with TRBD2. Germline lookup yields CDR1 MDHEN and CDR2 SYDVKM. The J segment lost 0 bases and the V segment lost 1 base, leaving 8 bases of the junction unmatched. The CDR3 runs to 18 residues. Drawing the rest from reference TRBV28 and TRBJ2-2, the complete variable domain is DVKVTQSSRYLVKRTGEKVFLECVQDMDHENMFWYRQDPGLGLRLIYFSYDVKMKEKGDIPEGYSVSREKKERFSLILESASTNQTSMYLCASSLSGGAGANTGELFFGEGSRLTVL.

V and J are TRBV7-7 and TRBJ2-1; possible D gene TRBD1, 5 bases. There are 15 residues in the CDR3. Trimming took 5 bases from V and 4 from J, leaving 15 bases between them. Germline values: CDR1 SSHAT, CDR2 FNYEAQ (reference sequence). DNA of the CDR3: TGTGCCAGCAGCCTGGTAGGGGCGTCGTACAATGAGCAGTTCTTC. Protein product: CASSLVGASYNEQFF. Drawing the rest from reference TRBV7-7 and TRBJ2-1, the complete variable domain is GAGVSQSPRYKVTKRGQDVTLRCDPISSHATLYWYQQALGQGPEFLTYFNYEAQPDKSGLPSDRFSAERPEGSISTLTIQRTEQRDSAMYRCASSLVGASYNEQFFGPGTRLTVL.

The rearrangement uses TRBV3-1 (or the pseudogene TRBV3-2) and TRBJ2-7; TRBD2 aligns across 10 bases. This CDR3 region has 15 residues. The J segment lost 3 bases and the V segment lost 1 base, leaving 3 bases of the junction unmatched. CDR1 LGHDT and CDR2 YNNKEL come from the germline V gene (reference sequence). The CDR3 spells CASSQAASGSYEQYV. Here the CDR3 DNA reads TGTGCCAGCAGCCAAGCGGCTAGCGGGAGCTACGAGCAGTACGTC.

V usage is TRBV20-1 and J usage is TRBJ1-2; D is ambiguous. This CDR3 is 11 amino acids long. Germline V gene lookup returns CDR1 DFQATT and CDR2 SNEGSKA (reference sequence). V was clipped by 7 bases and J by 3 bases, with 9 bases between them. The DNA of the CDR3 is TGCAGTGGGCCGTCTTACTATGGCTACACCTTC. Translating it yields CSGPSYYGYTF.

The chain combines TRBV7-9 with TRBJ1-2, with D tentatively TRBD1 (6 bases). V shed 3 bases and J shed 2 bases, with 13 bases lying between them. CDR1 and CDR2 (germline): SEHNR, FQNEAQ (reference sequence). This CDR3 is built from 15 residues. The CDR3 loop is CASSLGGTPNYGYTF. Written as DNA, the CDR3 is TGTGCCAGCAGCTTGGGGGGGACACCGAACTATGGCTACACCTTC.